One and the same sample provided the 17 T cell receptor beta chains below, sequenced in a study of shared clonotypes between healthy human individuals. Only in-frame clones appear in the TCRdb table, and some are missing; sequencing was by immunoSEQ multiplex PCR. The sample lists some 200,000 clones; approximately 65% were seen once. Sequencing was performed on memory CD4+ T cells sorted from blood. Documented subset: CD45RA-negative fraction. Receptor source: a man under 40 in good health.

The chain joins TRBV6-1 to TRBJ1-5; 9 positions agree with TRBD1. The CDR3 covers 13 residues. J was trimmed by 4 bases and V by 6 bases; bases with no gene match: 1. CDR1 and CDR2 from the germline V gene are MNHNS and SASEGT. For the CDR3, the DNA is TGTGCCAGCAGAGGGACAGGGAATCAGCCCCAGCATTTT. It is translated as CASRGTGNQPQHF.

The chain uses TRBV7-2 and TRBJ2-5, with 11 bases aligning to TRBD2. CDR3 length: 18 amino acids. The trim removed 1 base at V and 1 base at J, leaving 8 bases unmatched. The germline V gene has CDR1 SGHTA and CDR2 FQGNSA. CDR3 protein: CASSLGSVAGGIQETQYF. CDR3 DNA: TGTGCCAGCAGCTTAGGGTCCGTAGCGGGAGGGATCCAAGAGACCCAGTACTTC.

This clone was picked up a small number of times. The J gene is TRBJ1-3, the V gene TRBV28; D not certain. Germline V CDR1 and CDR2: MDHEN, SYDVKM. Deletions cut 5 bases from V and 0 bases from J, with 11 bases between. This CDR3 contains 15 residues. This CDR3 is CASSAALNSGNTIYF. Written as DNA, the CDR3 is TGTGCCAGCAGTGCCGCCTTGAACTCTGGAAACACCATATATTTT.

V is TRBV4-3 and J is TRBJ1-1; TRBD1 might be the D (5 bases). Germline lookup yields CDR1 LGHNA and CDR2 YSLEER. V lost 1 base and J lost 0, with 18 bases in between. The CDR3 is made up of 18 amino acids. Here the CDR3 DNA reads TGCGCCAGCAGCCAAGGAACGAGGGGCACGGGGGTGAACACTGAAGCTTTCTTT. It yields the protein CASSQGTRGTGVNTEAFF.

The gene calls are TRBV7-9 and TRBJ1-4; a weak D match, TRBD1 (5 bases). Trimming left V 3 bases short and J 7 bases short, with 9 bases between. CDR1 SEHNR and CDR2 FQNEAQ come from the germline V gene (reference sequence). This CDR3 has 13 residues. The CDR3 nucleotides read TGTGCCAGCAGCTTGAGGAGGGGTGAAAAACTGTTTTTT. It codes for CASSLRRGEKLFF. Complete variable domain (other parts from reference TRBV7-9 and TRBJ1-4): DTGVSQNPRHKITKRGQNVTFRCDPISEHNRLYWYRQTLGQGPEFLTYFQNEAQLEKSRLLSDRFSAERPKGSFSTLEIQRTEQGDSAMYLCASSLRRGEKLFFGSGTQLSVL.

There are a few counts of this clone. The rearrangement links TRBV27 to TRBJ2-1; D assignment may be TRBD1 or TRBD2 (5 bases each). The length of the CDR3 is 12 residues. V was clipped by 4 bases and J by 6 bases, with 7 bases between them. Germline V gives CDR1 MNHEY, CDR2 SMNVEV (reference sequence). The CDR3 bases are TGTGCCAGCAGTTGGGGACCCAATGAGCAGTTCTTC. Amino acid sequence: CASSWGPNEQFF.

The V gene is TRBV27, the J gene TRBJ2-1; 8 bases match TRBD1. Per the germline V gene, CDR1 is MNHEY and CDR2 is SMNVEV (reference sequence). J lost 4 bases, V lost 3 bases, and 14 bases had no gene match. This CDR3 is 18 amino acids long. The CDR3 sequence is CASSFASSGTGYYNEQFF. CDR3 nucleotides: TGTGCCAGCAGTTTCGCTTCATCCGGGACAGGCTATTACAATGAGCAGTTCTTC.

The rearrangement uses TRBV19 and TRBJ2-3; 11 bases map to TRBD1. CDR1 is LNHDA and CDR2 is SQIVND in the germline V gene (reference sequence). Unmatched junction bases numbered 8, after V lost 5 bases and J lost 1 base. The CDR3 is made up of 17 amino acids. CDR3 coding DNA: TGTGCCAGTAGTCAAAAAAGGACAGGGGGCCGCACAGATACGCAGTATTTT. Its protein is CASSQKRTGGRTDTQYF.

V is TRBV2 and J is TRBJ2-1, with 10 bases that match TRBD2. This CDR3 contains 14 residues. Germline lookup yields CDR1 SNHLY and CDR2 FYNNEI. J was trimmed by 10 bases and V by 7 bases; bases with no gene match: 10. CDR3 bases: TGTGCCAGCAAGGGAGCTAGCGGGAGAGACGAGCAGTTCTTC. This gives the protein CASKGASGRDEQFF.

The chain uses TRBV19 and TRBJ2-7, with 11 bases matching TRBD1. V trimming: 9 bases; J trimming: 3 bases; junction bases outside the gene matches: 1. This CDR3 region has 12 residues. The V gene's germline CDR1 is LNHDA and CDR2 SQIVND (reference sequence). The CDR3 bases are TGTGCCAGCGGGACAGGGGGCTACGAGCAGTACTTC. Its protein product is CASGTGGYEQYF.

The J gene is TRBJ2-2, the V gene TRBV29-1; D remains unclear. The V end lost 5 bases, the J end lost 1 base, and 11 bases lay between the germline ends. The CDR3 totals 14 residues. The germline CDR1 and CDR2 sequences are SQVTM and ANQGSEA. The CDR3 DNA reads TGCAGCGTTCTTCGGGCTCTGAACACCGGGGAGCTGTTTTTT. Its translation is CSVLRALNTGELFF.

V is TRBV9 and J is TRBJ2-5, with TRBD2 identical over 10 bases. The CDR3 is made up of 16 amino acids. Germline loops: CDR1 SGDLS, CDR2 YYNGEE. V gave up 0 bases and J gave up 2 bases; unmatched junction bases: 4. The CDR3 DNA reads TGTGCCAGCAGCGTAGGGAGCGGGAGGGGACAAGAGACCCAGTACTTC. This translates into CASSVGSGRGQETQYF.

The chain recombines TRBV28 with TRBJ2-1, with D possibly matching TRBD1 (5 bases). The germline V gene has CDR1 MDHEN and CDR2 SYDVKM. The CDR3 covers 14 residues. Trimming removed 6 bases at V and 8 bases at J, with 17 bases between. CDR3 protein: CASRAPGNRDEQFF. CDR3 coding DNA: TGTGCCAGCAGGGCCCCAGGGAATCGCGATGAGCAGTTCTTC.

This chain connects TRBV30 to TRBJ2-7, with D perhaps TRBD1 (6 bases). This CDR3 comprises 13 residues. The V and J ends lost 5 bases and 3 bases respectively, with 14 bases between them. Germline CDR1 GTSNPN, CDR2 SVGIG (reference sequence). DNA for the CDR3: TGTGCCTGGGGTAGGGACACCCACTACGAGCAGTACTTC. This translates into CAWGRDTHYEQYF.

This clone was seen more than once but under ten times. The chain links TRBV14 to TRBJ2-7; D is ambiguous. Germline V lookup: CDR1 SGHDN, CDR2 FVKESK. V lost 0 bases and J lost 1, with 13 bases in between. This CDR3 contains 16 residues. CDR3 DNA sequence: TGTGCCAGCAGCCAAGATCGCCCGGACGGTTCCTACGAGCAGTACTTC. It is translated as CASSQDRPDGSYEQYF.

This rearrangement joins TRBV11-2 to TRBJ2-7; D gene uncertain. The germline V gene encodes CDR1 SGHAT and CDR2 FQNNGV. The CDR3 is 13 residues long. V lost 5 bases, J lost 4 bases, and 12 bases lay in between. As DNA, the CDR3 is TGTGCCAGCAGCCCTGGATACTTGTACGAGCAGTACTTC. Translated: CASSPGYLYEQYF.

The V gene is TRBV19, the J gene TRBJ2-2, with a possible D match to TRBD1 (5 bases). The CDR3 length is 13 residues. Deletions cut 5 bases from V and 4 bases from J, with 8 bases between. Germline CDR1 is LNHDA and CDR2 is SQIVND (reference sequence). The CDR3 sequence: CASSQGGTGELFF. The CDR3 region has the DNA TGTGCCAGTAGTCAGGGCGGCACCGGGGAGCTGTTTTTT.